This T cell receptor beta chain was identified in a study of identifying expanded T cells in peripheral blood. Study observations and caveats: Across healthy donors, higher total template counts meant significantly greater approximately 2-week count variance.

Points on this clone: Its antigen remains unidentified.

Assay: immunoSEQ multiplex PCR; the TCRdb copy retains only in-frame clones and omits some. Counted here are 75,000 to 90,000 clones, about four fifths occurring once; the ten biggest clones make up under 20%. Sequenced: blood. The receptor's source is a person between 18 and 75 years old in good health.

Written as DNA, the CDR3 is TGTGCCAGCAGCCTAGGCGGTTTTGAAGCTTTCTTT. It specifies CASSLGGFEAFF. The V gene is TRBV7-9, the J gene TRBJ1-1, with D unresolved. This CDR3 has 12 amino acids. Germline assignment: CDR1 SEHNR and CDR2 FQNEAQ (reference sequence). Deletions cut 5 bases from V and 7 bases from J, with 11 bases between.